A selection of T cell receptor beta chains follows, all from one sample in a study of T-cell reconstitution after alpha-beta-depleted transplantation in children. Each CDR3 protein is one row after TCRdb ran MiXCR on the PCR reads. The table shows about 980,000 distinct CDR3 sequences, with about 31% occurring only once. The sequences come from PBMCs, mostly from graft donor cells, collected 360 days after TCRalphabeta/CD19-depleted stem cell transplant. The origin of the receptors is a boy under two years old who had a stem cell transplant for SCID, so the T cells may come from the graft donor. Each CDR3 is given with its conserved first and last residue. Each record gives: J gene, V gene, CDR3 protein.

TRBJ2-7 | TRBV4-1 | CASSQDPGRSGEQYF
TRBJ1-1 | TRBV4-3 | CASSIGQAGSTEAFF
TRBJ2-3 | TRBV7-3 | CASSLTVPGTDTQYF
TRBJ1-1 | TRBV4-1 | CASSQVVFRRASEAFF
TRBJ1-1 | TRBV20-1 | CSARSPTGVNTEAFF
TRBJ2-6 | TRBV24-1 | CATSGSSGANVLTF
TRBJ2-3 | TRBV24-1 | CATSRDREDTQYF
TRBJ1-1 | TRBV20-1 | CSASRQGATEAFF
TRBJ2-1 | TRBV6-1 | CASTTSGARREQFF
TRBJ2-3 | TRBV6-1 | CASSGGHSTDTQYF
TRBJ1-5 | TRBV4-1 | CASSQVISEQPQHF
TRBJ2-7 | TRBV5-1 | CATILVEVFNYEQYF
TRBJ2-5 | TRBV27 | CASRTTGGRETQYF
TRBJ1-1 | TRBV29-1 | CSARAWQGGTEAFF
TRBJ2-7 | TRBV4-2 | CASSQDFSGGPIYEQYF
TRBJ2-5 | TRBV29-1 | CSALSGETQYF
TRBJ2-1 | TRBV6-5 | CASSFGLAGGREQFF
TRBJ2-1 | TRBV7-9 | CASSLVGGAVGNEQFF
TRBJ2-3 | TRBV29-1 | CSVDRRDGRTDTQYF
TRBJ2-7 | TRBV28 | CASSFPPGTGGLGYEQYF
TRBJ1-1 | TRBV6-1 | CASTRGARTEAFF
TRBJ2-3 | TRBV10-3 | CAISEGLPGDTQYF
TRBJ2-3 | TRBV6-5 | CASSYGGQGPTDTQYF
TRBJ1-4 | TRBV28 | CASREEGQGGEKLFF
TRBJ2-5 | TRBV20-1 | CSASPQGLVQETQYF